These 10 T cell receptor beta chains came from one sample sequenced in a study of blood T cell repertoires in COVID-19. Repertoires were generated with immunoSEQ multiplex PCR, while TCRdb's copy carries only in-frame clones and drops some. The sample records roughly 250,000 clones, roughly nine tenths being singletons. Sequencing input: PBMCs or T cells enriched from blood (not recorded which). The receptor source for this set is a young woman who had recovered from COVID-19.

The chain recombines TRBV11-3 with TRBJ2-1; 9 nucleotides agree with TRBD2. The CDR3 totals 17 residues. J lost 8 bases, V lost 1 base, and 12 bases had no gene match. The V gene's germline CDR1 is SGHNT and CDR2 YENEEA. CDR3 nucleotides: TGTGCCAGCAGCTTAGGAACGACCAGCGGGGGGTCGGATGAGCAGTTCTTC. It encodes CASSLGTTSGGSDEQFF.

The V and J genes are TRBV6-5 and TRBJ1-2; TRBD1 agrees at 9 bases. Per germline, CDR1 MNHEY and CDR2 SVGAGI. The CDR3 extends over 15 amino acids. J lost 5 bases, V lost 2 bases, and 6 bases had no gene match. In DNA, the CDR3 is TGTGCCAGCAGTTACCTGATGACAGGGGGGTATGGCTACACCTTC. This encodes CASSYLMTGGYGYTF.

The chain joins TRBV29-1 to TRBJ1-1; the D is unclear. CDR3 length: 14 residues. Germline loops: CDR1 SQVTM, CDR2 ANQGSEA. The V end was cut by 5 bases, the J end by 0 bases, with 13 bases between. The CDR3 loop is CSVQEQIMNTEAFF. CDR3 bases: TGCAGCGTTCAGGAACAGATCATGAACACTGAAGCTTTCTTT. Full variable domain (rest looked up from reference TRBV29-1 and TRBJ1-1): SAVISQKPSRDICQRGTSLTIQCQVDSQVTMMFWYRQQPGQSLTLIATANQGSEATYESGFVIDKFPISRPNLTFSTLTVSNMSPEDSSIYLCSVQEQIMNTEAFFGQGTRLTVV.

The chain joins TRBV19 to TRBJ1-5, with D tentatively TRBD1 (6 bases). Germline CDR1 and CDR2: LNHDA and SQIVND (reference sequence). CDR3 length equals 18 residues. Trimming pared 1 base from V and 4 bases from J, leaving 20 bases between. The CDR3 DNA reads as TGTGCCAGTAGTATAGGGTTTGGGGGCCGAATGGTAAATCAGCCCCAGCATTTT. Residues: CASSIGFGGRMVNQPQHF.

The J gene is TRBJ2-1, the V gene TRBV9; 7 nucleotides line up with TRBD2. CDR1 is SGDLS and CDR2 is YYNGEE in the germline V gene. The CDR3 is 16 amino acids. The junction had 7 bases not matched to a gene; V was cut back by 0 bases and J by 4 bases. The CDR3 region has the DNA TGTGCCAGCAGCGTAGCCGCAAGCGGGGCGTACAATGAGCAGTTCTTC. Translation gives CASSVAASGAYNEQFF. Full variable domain (missing parts from reference TRBV9 and TRBJ2-1): DSGVTQTPKHLITATGQRVTLRCSPRSGDLSVYWYQQSLDQGLQFLIQYYNGEERAKGNILERFSAQQFPDLHSELNLSSLELGDSALYFCASSVAASGAYNEQFFGPGTRLTVL.

This rearrangement joins TRBV4-1 to TRBJ2-1; 8 positions agree with TRBD2. Trimming cost V 4 bases and J 9 bases; bases outside gene matches: 14. In germline, CDR1 is MGHRA, CDR2 YSYEKL. This CDR3 contains 16 residues. The CDR3 bases are TGCGCCAGCAGCCCGAACCGGGGGGGCTTGCAGAGTGAGCAGTTCTTC. Its translation is CASSPNRGGLQSEQFF.

DNA for the CDR3: TGTGCCAGCAGCGAGGGGGCCGGCGGGACCCAGTACTTC. It encodes CASSEGAGGTQYF. The J gene is TRBJ2-5, the V gene TRBV2; 7 bases match TRBD1. With V trimmed by 6 bases and J by 7 bases, 8 bases remained unmatched. The germline V gene encodes CDR1 SNHLY and CDR2 FYNNEI. There are 13 residues in the CDR3.

The chain couples TRBV2 to TRBJ2-2; perhaps TRBD1 as D (5 bases). Germline CDR1 is SNHLY and CDR2 is FYNNEI. There are 13 residues in the CDR3. V lost 6 bases and J 4 bases, leaving 9 bases between the germline ends. CDR3 bases: TGTGCCAGCAGGGGGCTAGGCACCGGGGAGCTGTTTTTT. Residues: CASRGLGTGELFF.

DNA for the CDR3: TGTGCCAGCAGCTTAGGACAAAACGAGCAGTACTTC. It encodes CASSLGQNEQYF. The V gene is TRBV11-2, the J gene TRBJ2-7, with D uncertain. V lost 1 base to trimming and J lost 5 bases, with 6 bases between them. CDR1 SGHAT and CDR2 FQNNGV come from the germline V gene. The CDR3 is 12 residues long.

The CDR3, as DNA: TGTGCCAGCAGTGATCTTCAGGGAACTGATACGCAGTATTTT. This codes for CASSDLQGTDTQYF. This chain connects TRBV6-4 to TRBJ2-3; D possibly corresponds to TRBD1 (5 bases). The ends were cut back, 3 bases at V and 6 bases at J, with 13 bases in the middle. CDR1 is MRHNA, CDR2 SNTAGT, per germline. The CDR3 runs 14 residues.